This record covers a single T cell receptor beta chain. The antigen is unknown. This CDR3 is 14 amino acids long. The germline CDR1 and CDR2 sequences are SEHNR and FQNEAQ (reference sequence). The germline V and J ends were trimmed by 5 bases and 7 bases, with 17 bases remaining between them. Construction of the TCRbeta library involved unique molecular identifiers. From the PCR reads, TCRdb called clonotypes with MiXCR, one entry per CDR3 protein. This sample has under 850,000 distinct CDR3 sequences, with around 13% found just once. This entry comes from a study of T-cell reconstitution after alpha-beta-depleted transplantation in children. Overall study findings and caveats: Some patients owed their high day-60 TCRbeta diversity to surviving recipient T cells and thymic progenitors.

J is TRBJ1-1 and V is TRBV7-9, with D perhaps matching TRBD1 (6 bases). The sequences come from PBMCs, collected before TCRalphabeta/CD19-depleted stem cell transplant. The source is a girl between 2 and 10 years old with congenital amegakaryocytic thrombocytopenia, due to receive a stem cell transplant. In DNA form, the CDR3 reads TGTGCCAGCAGCCCAGCTCAGGGGTATAGTGAAGCTTTCTTT. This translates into CASSPAQGYSEAFF.